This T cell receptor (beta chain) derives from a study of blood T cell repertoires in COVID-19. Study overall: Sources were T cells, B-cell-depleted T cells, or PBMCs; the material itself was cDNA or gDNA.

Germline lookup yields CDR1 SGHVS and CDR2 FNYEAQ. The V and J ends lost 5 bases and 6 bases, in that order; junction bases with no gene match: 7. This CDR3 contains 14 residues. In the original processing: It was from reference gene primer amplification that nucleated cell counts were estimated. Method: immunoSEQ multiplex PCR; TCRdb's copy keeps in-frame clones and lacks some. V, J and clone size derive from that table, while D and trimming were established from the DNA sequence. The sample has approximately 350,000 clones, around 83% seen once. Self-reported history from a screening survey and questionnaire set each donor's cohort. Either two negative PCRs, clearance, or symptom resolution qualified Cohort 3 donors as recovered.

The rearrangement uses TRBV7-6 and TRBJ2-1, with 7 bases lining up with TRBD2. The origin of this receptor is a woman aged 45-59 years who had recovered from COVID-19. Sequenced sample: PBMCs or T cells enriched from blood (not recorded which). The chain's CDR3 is CASSRSGGGNEQFF. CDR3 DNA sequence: TGTGCCAGCAGCCGCTCGGGGGGAGGCAATGAGCAGTTCTTC.